This T cell receptor (beta chain) is from a study of T cell responses to AZD1222 COVID-19 vaccine. Data came from immunoSEQ multiplex PCR; TCRdb stores just in-frame clones and leaves some out. The table lists more than 150,000 clones, around 94% of them singletons, with about 0.64% in the top ten. Details on this clone: Its target is not known.

Study-wide results and caveats: Just a handful of people given AZD1222 tested seropositive at baseline. Females made up more of the donors, who were largely white British, and clonal diversity may have come out too low. Reportedly, close to half of spike-specific TCRs are directed against unmutated variant regions.

This CDR3 has 18 amino acids. Trimming cost V 4 bases and J 0 bases; bases outside gene matches: 13. Germline V gives CDR1 SGHNT, CDR2 YYREEE (reference sequence). V and J are TRBV5-4 and TRBJ2-3, with 8 bases identical to TRBD2. This specimen was peripheral blood, taken on day 0 of AZD1222 vaccination. The origin of this receptor is an adult in good health. CDR3 protein: CASSPPGLGGWSTDTQYF. Here the CDR3 DNA reads TGTGCCAGCAGCCCGCCGGGACTAGGGGGTTGGAGCACAGATACGCAGTATTTT.